Each of the 29 T cell receptor beta chains below was sequenced from the same sample in a study of T cell responses to AZD1222 COVID-19 vaccine. This table comes from immunoSEQ multiplex PCR, and its TCRdb copy is limited to in-frame clones, with some not included. This sample carries 150,000 to 200,000 clones, approximately 90% of them seen once, and the ten largest clones take roughly 0.99%. The specimen was peripheral blood, collected on day 0 of AZD1222 vaccination. These receptors were obtained from an adult in good health.

The V gene is TRBV27, the J gene TRBJ2-1; the D call may be TRBD1 or TRBD2 (6 bases each). Germline assignment: CDR1 MNHEY and CDR2 SMNVEV (reference sequence). This CDR3 is 15 amino acids long. The V end lost 2 bases, the J end lost 1 base, and 9 bases lay between the germline ends. The CDR3, as DNA: TGTGCCAGCAGTTTAAGGGGGGCTTCCTACAATGAGCAGTTCTTC. It is translated as CASSLRGASYNEQFF.

This clone came up once. The J gene is TRBJ1-2, the V gene TRBV10-3, with 8 bases fitting TRBD1. In germline, CDR1 is ENHRY, CDR2 SYGVKD. The CDR3 sequence is 13 residues long. With 7 bases clipped from V and 8 bases from J, the junction kept 9 bases outside the gene matches. Here the CDR3 reads CAINPGQGYGYTF. CDR3 sequence (DNA): TGTGCCATCAACCCCGGACAGGGTTACGGCTACACCTTC.

This chain connects TRBV28 to TRBJ2-1; no firm D call. Trimming shortened V by 5 bases and J by 3 bases, and 11 bases separated the two germline ends. Germline-derived CDR1 and CDR2 are MDHEN and SYDVKM. This CDR3 is 14 amino acids long. This CDR3 reads CASSLTPDYNEQFF. CDR3 nucleotides: TGTGCCAGCAGTCTAACGCCGGACTACAATGAGCAGTTCTTC.

This clone came up many times. The genes are TRBV19 and TRBJ2-1, with D tentatively TRBD2 (5 bases). CDR3 length equals 17 residues. In germline, CDR1 is LNHDA, CDR2 SQIVND (reference sequence). V was shortened by 2 bases and J by 0 bases, with 14 bases between the two germline ends. DNA of the CDR3: TGTGCCAGTAGTATATACCGGGAAGATAGCTCCTACAATGAGCAGTTCTTC. Protein product: CASSIYREDSSYNEQFF.

The chain carries TRBV18 and TRBJ2-7; D gene uncertain. The CDR3 covers 12 residues. Germline CDR1 KGHSH, CDR2 LQKENI. V was cut by 1 base and J by 3 bases, with 4 bases left in between. The CDR3 here is CASSPQIYEQYF. The DNA for the CDR3 is TGTGCCAGCTCACCACAAATCTACGAGCAGTACTTC. Drawing the rest from reference TRBV18 and TRBJ2-7, the complete variable domain is NAGVMQNPRHLVRRRGQEARLRCSPMKGHSHVYWYRQLPEEGLKFMVYLQKENIIDESGMPKERFSAEFPKEGPSILRIQQVVRGDSAAYFCASSPQIYEQYFGPGTRLTVT.

The chain's CDR3 is CASRYQGSSPLHF. CDR3 coding DNA: TGTGCCAGCAGATATCAGGGGTCTTCACCCCTCCACTTT. The chain is built from TRBV12-3 or TRBV12-4 and TRBJ1-6, with a weak D call TRBD1 (6 bases). The CDR3 extends over 13 amino acids. Trimming pared 6 bases from V and 9 bases from J, leaving 12 bases between.

This clone was counted only a few times. In nucleotides, the CDR3 is TGTGCCAGCTCCGGACCAAATGAAAAACTGTTTTTT. Translation: CASSGPNEKLFF. This chain joins TRBV2 and TRBJ1-4; D gene ambiguous. The CDR3 sequence is 12 residues long. Germline V CDR1 and CDR2: SNHLY, FYNNEI. The germline V and J ends were trimmed by 8 bases and 5 bases, with 9 bases remaining between them.

V gene TRBV9 combines with J gene TRBJ2-1; 8 bases are shared with TRBD2. Per the germline V gene, CDR1 is SGDLS and CDR2 is YYNGEE. This CDR3 has 16 residues. V dropped 3 bases and J dropped 1; count of bases not matched to a gene: 6. This CDR3 reads CASSATSGASYNEQFF. The CDR3 DNA reads TGTGCCAGCAGCGCCACTAGCGGAGCGTCCTACAATGAGCAGTTCTTC.

V is TRBV3-1 (or the pseudogene TRBV3-2) and J is TRBJ2-7, with D perhaps TRBD1 (5 bases). The CDR3 runs to 14 residues. Germline V gene lookup returns CDR1 LGHDT and CDR2 YNNKEL (reference sequence). V was pared by 4 bases and J by 0 bases, with 10 bases between. In DNA, the CDR3 is TGTGCCAGCAGCCTGGGGCCGGCCTCCTACGAGCAGTACTTC. This codes for CASSLGPASYEQYF.

This chain uses TRBV2 with TRBJ2-3, with 7 bases identical to TRBD2. Germline CDR1 reads SNHLY; CDR2 reads FYNNEI. The CDR3 is made up of 13 amino acids. The junction had 10 bases not matched to a gene; V was cut back by 11 bases and J by 5 bases. The CDR3 nucleotides are TGTGCCGCCCAACGGGAGGCCCGAGATACGCAGTATTTT. Its protein is CAAQREARDTQYF.

Here the CDR3 DNA reads TGTGCCAGTACCCCCCCAGGACAGGGGAGCTATGGCTACACCTTC. Protein sequence: CASTPPGQGSYGYTF. The rearrangement joins TRBV19 to TRBJ1-2, with 9 bases lining up with TRBD1. With V trimmed by 7 bases and J by 4 bases, 10 bases remained unmatched. CDR1 is LNHDA, CDR2 SQIVND, per germline (reference sequence). The CDR3 has 15 amino acids.

The rearrangement uses TRBV28 and TRBJ2-3; TRBD2 matches 8 bases. The CDR3 extends over 15 amino acids. V shed 5 bases, J shed 3 bases, and the junction held 7 bases outside the gene matches. CDR1 MDHEN and CDR2 SYDVKM come from the germline V gene. The CDR3 is CASSESGSHTDTQYF. Here the CDR3 DNA reads TGTGCCAGCAGTGAGAGCGGGAGTCATACAGATACGCAGTATTTT.

This chain uses TRBV10-1 with TRBJ1-1; D gene ambiguous. Trimming took 2 bases from V and 7 from J, leaving 11 bases between them. The CDR3 loop spans 13 amino acids. Germline CDR1 reads WNHNN; CDR2 reads SYGVQD (reference sequence). Here the CDR3 reads CASSELRTDEAFF. Here the CDR3 DNA reads TGCGCCAGCAGTGAGCTCAGAACAGATGAAGCTTTCTTT.

As regards this clone: This CDR3 is also generated by other DNA sequences in the sample. V usage is TRBV6-5 and J usage is TRBJ1-1, with D unresolved. The germline V gene encodes CDR1 MNHEY and CDR2 SVGAGI. Trimming removed 3 bases at V and 0 bases at J, with 8 bases between. CDR3 length equals 14 residues. The CDR3 loop reads CASSYSGVNTEAFF. CDR3 bases: TGTGCCAGCAGTTATTCTGGGGTGAACACTGAAGCTTTCTTT.

The chain joins TRBV9 to TRBJ2-3, with D maybe TRBD2 (6 bases). Germline lookup yields CDR1 SGDLS and CDR2 YYNGEE. Trimming removed 4 bases from V and 0 bases from J, with 12 bases in between. This CDR3 region has 15 residues. The CDR3 loop reads CASSPTGLSTDTQYF. The CDR3 coding sequence is TGTGCCAGCAGCCCTACGGGACTCAGCACAGATACGCAGTATTTT.

The chain recombines TRBV3-1 (or the pseudogene TRBV3-2) with TRBJ1-5; D call uncertain. With 2 bases removed from V and 4 bases from J, the gap between germline ends came to 6 bases. Germline lookup yields CDR1 LGHDT and CDR2 YNNKEL (reference sequence). The length of the CDR3 is 13 residues. The CDR3 region is CASSQRPNQPQHF. CDR3 DNA sequence: TGTGCCAGCAGCCAACGCCCAAATCAGCCCCAGCATTTT.

This chain connects TRBV18 to TRBJ2-7, with 10 bases matching TRBD1. Looked up from germline, CDR1 is KGHSH and CDR2 is LQKENI. The length of the CDR3 is 16 residues. V was clipped by 6 bases and J by 2 bases; unmatched bases: 10. The CDR3 is CASSPRQGALAYEQYF. The CDR3 coding sequence is TGTGCCAGCTCTCCCAGACAGGGGGCATTAGCCTACGAGCAGTACTTC.

This chain links TRBV6-4 with TRBJ1-2; D unclear. Trimming pared 0 bases from V and 4 bases from J, leaving 9 bases between. This CDR3 is 14 amino acids long. Per the germline V gene, CDR1 is MRHNA and CDR2 is SNTAGT. The CDR3 spells CASSDSGSGYGYTF. CDR3 nucleotides: TGTGCCAGCAGTGACTCGGGGTCGGGCTATGGCTACACCTTC.

The chain couples TRBV10-3 to TRBJ2-5; the D gene is possibly TRBD1 (5 bases). V was clipped by 0 bases and J by 5 bases, with 13 bases between them. The CDR3 totals 15 residues. Germline CDR1 reads ENHRY; CDR2 reads SYGVKD. CDR3 sequence reads: CAISESKGVEETQYF. Written as DNA, the CDR3 is TGTGCCATCAGTGAGTCAAAAGGGGTCGAGGAGACCCAGTACTTC.

V and J are TRBV6-2 or TRBV6-3 and TRBJ1-1, with 8 bases identical to TRBD1. J gave up 7 bases and V 2 bases, and 9 bases lay outside the gene matches. Germline-derived CDR1 and CDR2 are MNHEY and SVGEGT. This CDR3 contains 15 residues. DNA of the CDR3: TGTGCCAGCAGTTACGGCAGGGGGCTTTCGTATGAAGCTTTCTTT. Translation: CASSYGRGLSYEAFF.

This clone was seen a handful of times. The chain is built from TRBV2 and TRBJ1-4; unclear D gene. The germline V and J ends were trimmed by 10 bases and 5 bases, with 17 bases remaining between them. Germline V gene sequence: CDR1 SNHLY, CDR2 FYNNEI. The CDR3 covers 14 residues. The CDR3: CAITPEAGNEKLFF. In DNA form, the CDR3 reads TGTGCCATCACCCCTGAGGCCGGGAATGAAAAACTGTTTTTT.

V usage is TRBV7-8 and J usage is TRBJ2-1, with a weak D call TRBD1 (5 bases). Germline V lookup: CDR1 SGHVS, CDR2 FQNEAQ. Trimming shortened V by 4 bases and J by 5 bases, and 18 bases separated the two germline ends. This CDR3 has 16 residues. The CDR3 is CASSSYGQGRNNEQFF. The CDR3 DNA reads as TGTGCCAGCAGCTCCTACGGCCAGGGTAGGAACAATGAGCAGTTCTTC.

V usage is TRBV5-1 and J usage is TRBJ2-4; 9 bases align to TRBD2. V shed 1 base and J 1 base; nucleotides not matched to a gene: 9. Germline assignment: CDR1 SGHRS and CDR2 YFSETQ. The CDR3 loop spans 18 amino acids. The CDR3 sequence is CASSLMAGGREAKNIQYF. The CDR3 DNA reads TGCGCCAGCAGCTTGATGGCGGGAGGGAGGGAGGCCAAAAACATTCAGTACTTC.

This clone has only one observation. The gene calls are TRBV4-2 and TRBJ1-6; TRBD1 might be the D (6 bases). The CDR3 loop spans 16 amino acids. In germline, CDR1 is LGHNA, CDR2 YNFKEQ. V was shortened by 4 bases and J by 8 bases, with 18 bases between the two germline ends. This CDR3 reads CASSRGKGDNDSPLHF. The CDR3 bases are TGTGCCAGCAGCCGGGGGAAGGGGGATAACGATTCACCCCTCCACTTT.

This chain joins TRBV5-6 and TRBJ2-7, with D tentatively TRBD1 (5 bases). There are 12 residues in the CDR3. The V gene lost 6 bases and the J gene lost 5 bases, with 12 bases spanning the gap. Germline-derived CDR1 and CDR2 are SGHDT and YYEEEE. The CDR3 DNA sequence: TGTGCCAGCACCAGGGTGGTCCACGAGCAGTACTTC. Encoded protein: CASTRVVHEQYF.

This clone has more than one count but fewer than ten. The chain employs TRBV27 and TRBJ2-7; 11 bases agree with TRBD1. J was trimmed by 2 bases and V by 5 bases; bases with no gene match: 14. The CDR3 is 18 amino acids. CDR1 is MNHEY and CDR2 is SMNVEV in the germline V gene (reference sequence). The CDR3 loop reads CASSPLPGTGGGPYEQYF. DNA of the CDR3: TGTGCCAGCAGTCCGCTCCCCGGGACAGGGGGGGGGCCCTACGAGCAGTACTTC.

The V and J genes are TRBV5-4 and TRBJ1-6; 9 bases match TRBD1. Germline CDR1 reads SGHNT; CDR2 reads YYREEE (reference sequence). V dropped 5 bases and J dropped 10; count of bases not matched to a gene: 10. The CDR3 covers 15 residues. The CDR3 loop reads CASRSLGQGSSPLHF. CDR3 sequence (DNA): TGTGCCAGCAGGTCCTTGGGACAGGGTTCGTCACCCCTCCACTTT.

This chain connects TRBV29-1 to TRBJ1-2; D ambiguous. Per germline, CDR1 SQVTM and CDR2 ANQGSEA. The CDR3 spans 12 residues. Trimming pared 3 bases from V and 2 bases from J, leaving 7 bases between. CDR3 DNA sequence: TGCAGCGTTGAGGGCCAGAACTATGGCTACACCTTC. This encodes CSVEGQNYGYTF.

The chain carries TRBV6-6 and TRBJ1-1, with 7 bases aligning to TRBD1. CDR3 length: 14 residues. CDR1 is MNHNY and CDR2 is SVGAGI in the germline V gene (reference sequence). The J segment lost 5 bases and the V segment lost 4 bases, leaving 7 bases of the junction unmatched. The CDR3 reads CASSSHPGGTEAFF. CDR3 nucleotides: TGTGCCAGCAGTTCCCATCCAGGGGGAACTGAAGCTTTCTTT.